This T cell receptor beta chain came from a study of kidney transplant recipient with SARS-CoV-2 infection (dated by TCRdb to 2020 to 2022). This clonotype was counted at least ten times. Which antigen it targets is not known. No qualities accompany the bases; no much larger clone lies one base away. Read against the paper, the sample's time point label means: pre-pandemic baseline sample and day 111 after first positive SARS-CoV-2 test. V and J lose 4 bases and 8 bases, and a span of 4 bases separates them. Sequences KGHDR (CDR1) and SFDVKD (CDR2) are obtained from the germline V gene. The cysteine opens and the phenylalanine closes a CDR3 of 11 amino acids. Only CDR3 DNA is held: 33 bases, read in frame from base 1. The sequencer was an Illumina MiSeq. Profiling of the peripheral T cell repertoire targeted human TCRbeta genes. In the original analysis: Beta-binomial modelling was used to test for differences in clonotype abundance while accounting for variability over time. Expanded clonotypes were screened against the ImmuneCODE reference database of SARS-CoV-2-associated TCRs and were mapped to viral genome regions. Additional repertoire analyses were carried out for TRBV gene usage, CDR3 length, CDR3 amino acid overlap between time points, clonotype abundance distributions and Jaccard similarity. TCRdb ran its own pipeline on the public reads, namely fastp trimming at Q25 and MiXCR clone calling, and kept in-frame beta chains. Each entry merges the rows of one CDR3 protein and shows their most common DNA and genes. The V and J calls shown here were made by TCRdb, not taken from the authors' results. The sample data list 200,000 to 250,000 distinct CDR3 sequences, and under 35% of these were observed just once. Of the sample, less than 8.5% falls within the top ten clones.

This TCR came from a male patient between 25 and 39 years old who had COVID-19 and was a kidney transplant recipient. Post transplant, some T cells may arise from the graft donor. Source: a blood sample, taken at baseline and on day 111 from a kidney transplant recipient. This receptor chain uses TRBV24-1 and TRBJ2-2; no confident D gene assignment can be made. The CDR3 loop reads CATSEFGELFF. The DNA sequence reads TGTGCCACCAGTGAGTTTGGGGAGCTGTTTTTT.